Listed below are T cell receptor beta chains from one sample, sequenced in a study of CD8 T cells in Susac syndrome. TCRdb re-called the immunoSEQ multiplex PCR reads through MiXCR, storing one row per CDR3 protein. The repertoire consists of about 210,000 distinct CDR3 sequences, with approximately 95% occurring once and the leading ten covering 0.095%. The sequencing input was CD4+ T cells from PBMCs. The receptors come from a human donor with multiple sclerosis. CDR3s include the opening cysteine and the closing phenylalanine or tryptophan. Each record gives: CDR3 length, J gene, clone size, V gene, D gene, CDR3 DNA, CDR3 protein. D genes are given only for firm matches. The listing skips clone size in some rows; elsewhere it reads once, few, many or a size class.

len: 16; j_gene: TRBJ2-1; abundance: once; v_gene: TRBV14; d_gene: TRBD2; CDR3nt: TGTGCCAGCAGCCAAGATGCGGGGGTATCCTACAATGAGCAGTTCTTC; CDR3aa: CASSQDAGVSYNEQFF
len: 15; j_gene: TRBJ2-3; abundance: .; v_gene: TRBV4-1; d_gene: TRBD1; CDR3nt: TGCGCCAGCAAGCAAGTGGGACAGCAGGGAGATACGCAGTATTTT; CDR3aa: CASKQVGQQGDTQYF
len: 14; j_gene: TRBJ1-5; abundance: .; v_gene: TRBV18; d_gene: .; CDR3nt: TGTGCCAGCTCACCATCCACAGCTTCAACGCCCCAGCATTTT; CDR3aa: CASSPSTASTPQHF
len: 14; j_gene: TRBJ2-1; abundance: once; v_gene: TRBV3-1; d_gene: .; CDR3nt: TGTGCCAGCAGCCAAGTACTAGCCCCAAGAGTGCAGTTCTTC; CDR3aa: CASSQVLAPRVQFF
len: 16; j_gene: TRBJ2-7; abundance: .; v_gene: TRBV5-1; d_gene: TRBD1; CDR3nt: TGCGCCAGCAGGAAAACCGGACAGGGGAGAGTTCACGAGCAGTACTTC; CDR3aa: CASRKTGQGRVHEQYF
len: 11; j_gene: TRBJ2-1; abundance: .; v_gene: TRBV6-5; d_gene: .; CDR3nt: TGTGCCAGCACCTTCTACAATGAGCAGTTCTTC; CDR3aa: CASTFYNEQFF
len: 13; j_gene: TRBJ2-2; abundance: .; v_gene: TRBV20-1; d_gene: .; CDR3nt: TGCAGTGCTAGGGGGGGGAACACCGGGGAGCTGTTTTTT; CDR3aa: CSARGGNTGELFF
len: 14; j_gene: TRBJ1-2; abundance: once; v_gene: TRBV12-3/TRBV12-4; d_gene: .; CDR3nt: TGTGCCAGCAGTTTACAGGGGCCCGGCTATGGCTACACCTTC; CDR3aa: CASSLQGPGYGYTF
len: 14; j_gene: TRBJ2-7; abundance: .; v_gene: TRBV6-6; d_gene: TRBD2; CDR3nt: TGTGCCAGCAGTTACCTTGCGGGAGTCCCCGAGCAGTACTTC; CDR3aa: CASSYLAGVPEQYF
len: 12; j_gene: TRBJ2-7; abundance: .; v_gene: TRBV10-3; d_gene: TRBD1; CDR3nt: TGTGCCACGCAGGGACAGACCTACGAGCAGTACTTC; CDR3aa: CATQGQTYEQYF
len: 14; j_gene: TRBJ2-7; abundance: .; v_gene: TRBV20-1; d_gene: TRBD2; CDR3nt: TGCAGTGCTATCATGGGACTAGCAGGCTTTGGGCAGTACTTC; CDR3aa: CSAIMGLAGFGQYF
len: 12; j_gene: TRBJ2-7; abundance: .; v_gene: TRBV29-1; d_gene: .; CDR3nt: TGCAGCGTTGGACAGAAAAGCTACGAGCAGTACTTC; CDR3aa: CSVGQKSYEQYF
len: 15; j_gene: TRBJ2-3; abundance: .; v_gene: TRBV15; d_gene: .; CDR3nt: TGTGCCACCAGCAGACCGGGCGAAGGCACAGATACGCAGTATTTT; CDR3aa: CATSRPGEGTDTQYF
len: 14; j_gene: TRBJ2-1; abundance: .; v_gene: TRBV27; d_gene: .; CDR3nt: TGTGCCAGCAGCCACGGACGTCGGGACAATGAGCAGTTCTTC; CDR3aa: CASSHGRRDNEQFF
len: 16; j_gene: TRBJ1-1; abundance: .; v_gene: TRBV5-1; d_gene: .; CDR3nt: TGCGCCAGCAGCTTGGCCCCATCCCCCGAGGGGACTGAAGCTTTCTTT; CDR3aa: CASSLAPSPEGTEAFF
len: 14; j_gene: TRBJ2-6; abundance: .; v_gene: TRBV18; d_gene: .; CDR3nt: TGTGCCAGCTCACCACCGGGCGGAGCCAACGTCCTGACTTTC; CDR3aa: CASSPPGGANVLTF
len: 14; j_gene: TRBJ1-1; abundance: .; v_gene: TRBV5-1; d_gene: .; CDR3nt: TGCGCCAGCAGCTCCCCGGGCGGAGGCACTGAAGCTTTCTTT; CDR3aa: CASSSPGGGTEAFF
len: 14; j_gene: TRBJ2-5; abundance: .; v_gene: TRBV5-1; d_gene: TRBD1; CDR3nt: TGCGCCAGCAGCTACCGACAGGGTAAAGAGACCCAGTACTTC; CDR3aa: CASSYRQGKETQYF
len: 16; j_gene: TRBJ2-3; abundance: .; v_gene: TRBV29-1; d_gene: TRBD2; CDR3nt: TGCAGCGTTCAGGGGACTAGCGAAAAGTCCACAGATACGCAGTATTTT; CDR3aa: CSVQGTSEKSTDTQYF
len: 13; j_gene: TRBJ2-3; abundance: few; v_gene: TRBV29-1; d_gene: .; CDR3nt: TGCAGCGTTGACACTATTAGCACAGATACGCAGTATTTT; CDR3aa: CSVDTISTDTQYF